This T cell receptor (beta chain) was sequenced during a study of OX40 agonist ivuxolimab in advanced cancers. Study in general: A partial response was reached by three patients: one with hepatocellular carcinoma and two with cutaneous melanoma. The study's findings and limits: Among the nonresponders, some also had low normalized T-cell clonal expansion.

With respect to this clone: Its cognate antigen is unknown.

Produced via immunoSEQ multiplex PCR; TCRdb's table is partial and in-frame only. The sample gives about 42,000 clones, about 86% of which show up once; 21% is in the top ten. The CDR3 consists of 15 residues. J was trimmed by 3 bases and V by 3 bases; bases with no gene match: 5. CDR1 is SGHTA, CDR2 FQGTGA, per germline. This clonotype was obtained from an adult with an advanced solid tumor such as melanoma, head and neck, liver or kidney cancer. The rearrangement uses TRBV7-3 and TRBJ2-7; 10 nucleotides line up with TRBD2. The material was CD4+ or CD8+ T cells sorted from blood, obtained in a trial of the OX40 agonist ivuxolimab. In DNA form, the CDR3 reads TGTGCCAGCAGCTTGTATGCTAGCGGGGGCTACGAGCAGTACGTC. Translation gives CASSLYASGGYEQYV.